These T cell receptor beta chains were read from a single sample in a study of blood T cell repertoires in COVID-19. This table comes from immunoSEQ multiplex PCR, and its TCRdb copy is limited to in-frame clones, with some not included. The data show approximately 130,000 clones, about 88% seen once. The sequenced sample was peripheral blood. These receptor sequences come from a human donor in a cohort sampled during active COVID-19. The CDR3 runs from the conserved cysteine through the conserved F or W. Each record gives: V gene, J gene, D gene, clone size, CDR3 protein, CDR3 DNA. A D gene is named only where the DNA matches it firmly. For some rows the clone size is stated as once, few or many, or as a class when expanded; others skip it.

TRBV6-2/TRBV6-3	TRBJ1-1	-	-	CASSPPPDTEAFF	TGTGCCAGCAGCCCCCCCCCGGACACTGAAGCTTTCTTT
TRBV11-1	TRBJ1-1	TRBD1	-	CASSLRGRGTEAFF	TGTGCCAGCAGCTTAAGGGGGCGCGGCACTGAAGCTTTCTTT
TRBV7-9	TRBJ2-1	TRBD2	-	CASSSGLAEPAGQFF	TGTGCCAGCAGCTCAGGACTAGCGGAGCCTGCAGGGCAGTTCTTC
TRBV29-1	TRBJ2-3	-	-	CSVEDYSRYF	TGCAGCGTTGAAGATTATTCGCGGTATTTT
TRBV5-6	TRBJ2-7	TRBD1	-	CASSPGVRTGERLGQYF	TGTGCCAGCAGCCCAGGAGTCCGGACAGGGGAACGTTTGGGGCAGTACTTC
TRBV24-1	TRBJ2-5	TRBD1	-	CATSPTDRGRKETQYF	TGTGCCACCAGTCCAACGGACAGGGGGCGGAAAGAGACCCAGTACTTC
TRBV3-1/TRBV3-2	TRBJ1-1	-	-	CASSQLTGTEAFF	TGTGCCAGCAGCCAACTAACGGGGACTGAAGCTTTCTTT
TRBV15	TRBJ2-5	TRBD2	-	CATGARGRTQYF	TGTGCCACCGGGGCCCGCGGGAGGACCCAGTACTTC
TRBV2	TRBJ1-2	TRBD1	-	CASSAWDSINYGYTF	TGTGCCAGCAGTGCCTGGGACAGCATAAACTATGGCTACACCTTC
TRBV28	TRBJ2-7	TRBD2	-	CASSLSSGGAYEQYF	TGTGCCAGCAGTTTATCGAGCGGGGGGGCCTACGAGCAGTACTTC
TRBV5-4	TRBJ2-3	-	-	CASSLDPFRGTDTQYF	TGTGCCAGCAGCTTGGACCCATTTAGGGGGACAGATACGCAGTATTTT
TRBV3-1/TRBV3-2	TRBJ1-6	-	-	CASSQETLYNSPLHF	TGTGCCAGCAGCCAAGAGACTTTGTATAATTCACCCCTCCACTTT
TRBV11-1	TRBJ2-5	-	-	CASSSPTGETQYF	TGTGCCAGCAGCTCCCCAACGGGAGAGACCCAGTACTTC
TRBV11-2	TRBJ1-1	-	-	CASSPLLNTEAFF	TGTGCCAGCAGCCCCCTCCTGAACACTGAAGCTTTCTTT
TRBV4-2	TRBJ2-1	-	-	CASSQDLSGRGTYNEQFF	TGTGCCAGCAGCCAAGATCTAAGTGGGCGGGGTACCTACAATGAGCAGTTCTTC
TRBV6-5	TRBJ2-5	TRBD2	-	CASSSRGSRRTQYF	TGTGCCAGCAGTTCCCGCGGGAGTCGGCGGACCCAGTACTTC
TRBV7-9	TRBJ2-7	-	-	CASSHGKNEQYF	TGTGCCAGCAGCCACGGGAAGAACGAGCAGTACTTC
TRBV5-5	TRBJ2-7	TRBD1	-	CASTPGTGPYEQYF	TGTGCCAGCACACCCGGGACAGGTCCCTACGAGCAGTACTTC
TRBV5-1	TRBJ2-3	-	-	CASSLVRTSTDTQYF	TGCGCCAGCAGCTTGGTGCGGACTAGCACAGATACGCAGTATTTT
TRBV6-1	TRBJ2-7	-	-	CASSEVDSHGYEQYF	TGTGCCAGCAGTGAGGTGGACTCGCACGGCTACGAGCAGTACTTC
TRBV21-1	TRBJ1-2	-	once	CASSNRYGYTF	TGTGCCAGCAGCAACCGGTATGGCTACACCTTC
TRBV28	TRBJ2-3	TRBD1	few	CASSFRVGQGPDTQYF	TGTGCCAGCAGTTTCCGCGTCGGACAGGGGCCAGATACGCAGTATTTT
TRBV15	TRBJ2-1	TRBD2	-	CATSGRTSGTDEQFF	TGTGCCACCAGCGGAAGGACTAGCGGGACGGATGAGCAGTTCTTC
TRBV7-9	TRBJ1-1	-	-	CASSLTANTEAFF	TGTGCCAGCAGCTTAACAGCGAACACTGAAGCTTTCTTT
TRBV28	TRBJ2-1	-	-	CASSFQGKGYNEQFF	TGTGCCAGCAGTTTCCAGGGAAAGGGCTACAATGAGCAGTTCTTC
TRBV19	TRBJ1-1	-	-	CASSRSPGASRGVGSNTEAFF	TGTGCCAGTAGTCGGTCTCCGGGAGCCTCCCGGGGGGTAGGCTCGAACACTGAAGCTTTCTTT
TRBV4-1	TRBJ2-3	TRBD1	-	CASSQPRTGDTDTQYF	TGCGCCAGCAGCCAGCCCCGGACAGGGGACACAGATACGCAGTATTTT
TRBV6-5	TRBJ1-6	-	-	CASRKTAANSPLHF	TGTGCCAGCAGGAAGACGGCGGCCAATTCACCCCTCCACTTT